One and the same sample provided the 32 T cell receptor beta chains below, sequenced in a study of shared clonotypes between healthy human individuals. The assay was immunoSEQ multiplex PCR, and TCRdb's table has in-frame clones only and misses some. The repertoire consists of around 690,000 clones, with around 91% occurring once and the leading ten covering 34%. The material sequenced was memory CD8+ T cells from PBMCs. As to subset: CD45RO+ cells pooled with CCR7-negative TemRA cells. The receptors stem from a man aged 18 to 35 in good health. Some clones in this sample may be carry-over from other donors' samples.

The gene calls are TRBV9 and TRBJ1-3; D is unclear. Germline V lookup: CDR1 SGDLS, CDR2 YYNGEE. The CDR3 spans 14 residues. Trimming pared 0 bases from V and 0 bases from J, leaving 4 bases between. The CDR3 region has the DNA TGTGCCAGCAGCGTAGCAGTCTCTGGAAACACCATATATTTT. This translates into CASSVAVSGNTIYF.

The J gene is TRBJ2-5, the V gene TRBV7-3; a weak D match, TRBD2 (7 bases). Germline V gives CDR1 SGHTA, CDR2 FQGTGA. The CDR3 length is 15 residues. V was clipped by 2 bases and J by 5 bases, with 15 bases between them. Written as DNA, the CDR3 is TGTGCCAGCAGCTTAGGAGCAGGGGAGGGGGAGACCCAGTACTTC. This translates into CASSLGAGEGETQYF.

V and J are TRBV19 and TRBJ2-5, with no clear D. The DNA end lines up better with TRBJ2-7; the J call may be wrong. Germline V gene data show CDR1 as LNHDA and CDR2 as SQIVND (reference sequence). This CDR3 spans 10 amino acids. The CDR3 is CASTECEQYF. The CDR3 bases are TGTGCCAGTACCGAATGCGAGCAGTACTTC.

The CDR3 DNA is TGTGCCAGCTCACCACCGGGGGGGGACCCAATTCGGGAGCAGTACTTC. Encoded protein: CASSPPGGDPIREQYF. The rearrangement joins TRBV18 to TRBJ2-7; the match to TRBD2 covers 7 bases. Germline V gene lookup returns CDR1 KGHSH and CDR2 LQKENI. The CDR3 contains 16 residues. Germline trimming cut 0 bases from V and 7 bases from J; bases unmatched to any gene: 12.

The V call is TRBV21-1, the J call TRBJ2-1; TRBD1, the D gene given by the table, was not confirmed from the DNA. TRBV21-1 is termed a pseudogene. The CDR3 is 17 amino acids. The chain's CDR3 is CASSHWELDSSNNEQFF. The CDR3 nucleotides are TGTGCCAGCAGCCACTGGGAACTGGACAGTTCTAACAATGAGCAGTTCTTC.

CDR3 in DNA: TGTGCCAGCAGTCCCAAACAGGGAAAACTGTTTTTT. This gives the protein CASSPKQGKLFF. The V gene is TRBV7-8, the J gene TRBJ1-4, with D tentatively TRBD1 (6 bases). Germline CDR1 reads SGHVS; CDR2 reads FQNEAQ. CDR3 length: 12 residues. With 6 bases removed from V and 10 bases from J, the gap between germline ends came to 12 bases.

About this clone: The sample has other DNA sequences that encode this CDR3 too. The CDR3 DNA sequence: TGTGCCAGCAGCCCAGGAAACACCATATATTTT. It encodes CASSPGNTIYF. The rearrangement uses TRBV7-9 and TRBJ1-3; D is unresolved. Germline V lookup: CDR1 SEHNR, CDR2 FQNEAQ (reference sequence). V was shortened by 5 bases and J by 4 bases, with 3 bases between the two germline ends. The CDR3 loop spans 11 amino acids. The whole variable domain, remainder taken from reference TRBV7-9 and TRBJ1-3, is DTGVSQNPRHKITKRGQNVTFRCDPISEHNRLYWYRQTLGQGPEFLTYFQNEAQLEKSRLLSDRFSAERPKGSFSTLEIQRTEQGDSAMYLCASSPGNTIYFGEGSWLTVV.

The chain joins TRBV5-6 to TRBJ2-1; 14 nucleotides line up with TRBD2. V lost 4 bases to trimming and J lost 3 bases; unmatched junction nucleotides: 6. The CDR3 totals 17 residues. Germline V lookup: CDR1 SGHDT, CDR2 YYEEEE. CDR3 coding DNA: TGTGCCAGCAGCCTTGGGACTAGCGGGAGTTTCTACAATGAGCAGTTCTTC. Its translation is CASSLGTSGSFYNEQFF.

DNA for the CDR3: TGCGCCAGCAGCTTTCTCCCTACAGAGCGGGTTAGCACAGATACGCAGTATTTT. Translated, it gives CASSFLPTERVSTDTQYF. The chain couples TRBV5-1 to TRBJ2-3, with a weak D call TRBD2 (6 bases). Trimming pared 2 bases from V and 0 bases from J, leaving 19 bases between. The CDR3 is 18 residues long. CDR1 is SGHRS and CDR2 is YFSETQ in the germline V gene.

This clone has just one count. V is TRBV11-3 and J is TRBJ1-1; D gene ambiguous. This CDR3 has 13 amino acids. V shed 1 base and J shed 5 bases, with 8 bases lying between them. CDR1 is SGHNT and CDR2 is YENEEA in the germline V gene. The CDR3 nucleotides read TGTGCCAGCAGCTTAGGCAGGAGGACTGAAGCTTTCTTT. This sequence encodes CASSLGRRTEAFF.

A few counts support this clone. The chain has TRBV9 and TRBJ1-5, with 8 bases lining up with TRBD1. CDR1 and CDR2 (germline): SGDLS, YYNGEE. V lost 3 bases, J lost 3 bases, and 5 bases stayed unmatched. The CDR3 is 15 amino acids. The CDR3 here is CASSAGTGNNQPQHF. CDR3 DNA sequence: TGTGCCAGCAGCGCGGGGACAGGCAACAATCAGCCCCAGCATTTT.

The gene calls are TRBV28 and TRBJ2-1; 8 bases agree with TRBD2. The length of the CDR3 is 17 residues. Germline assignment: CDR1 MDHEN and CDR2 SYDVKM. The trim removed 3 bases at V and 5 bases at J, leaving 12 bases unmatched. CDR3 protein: CASSFSGGDYQNNEQFF. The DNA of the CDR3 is TGTGCCAGCAGTTTCTCGGGGGGGGACTACCAGAACAATGAGCAGTTCTTC.

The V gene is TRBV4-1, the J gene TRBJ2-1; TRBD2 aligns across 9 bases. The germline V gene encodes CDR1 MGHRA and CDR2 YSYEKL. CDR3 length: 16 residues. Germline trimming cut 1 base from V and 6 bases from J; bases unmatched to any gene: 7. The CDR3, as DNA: TGCGCCAGCAGCCAAGCCCCTAGCGGGACCCGCAATGAGCAGTTCTTC. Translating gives CASSQAPSGTRNEQFF.

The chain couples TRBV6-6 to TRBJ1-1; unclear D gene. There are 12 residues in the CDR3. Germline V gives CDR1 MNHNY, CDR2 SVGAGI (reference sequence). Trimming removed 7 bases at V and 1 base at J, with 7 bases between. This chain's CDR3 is CASKYGNTEAFF. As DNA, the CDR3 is TGTGCCAGCAAGTATGGGAACACTGAAGCTTTCTTT.

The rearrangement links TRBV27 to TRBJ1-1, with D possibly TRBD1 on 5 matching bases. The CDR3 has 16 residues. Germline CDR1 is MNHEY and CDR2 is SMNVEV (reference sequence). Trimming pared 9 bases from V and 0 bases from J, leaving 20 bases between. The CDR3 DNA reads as TGTGCCAGTACGCCCCGGGGGGGGACCATGAACACTGAAGCTTTCTTT. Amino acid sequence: CASTPRGGTMNTEAFF.

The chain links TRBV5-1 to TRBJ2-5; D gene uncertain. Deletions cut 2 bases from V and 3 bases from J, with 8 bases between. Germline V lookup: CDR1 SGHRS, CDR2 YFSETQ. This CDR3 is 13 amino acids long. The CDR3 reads CASSFSEKETQYF. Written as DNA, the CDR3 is TGCGCCAGCAGCTTCTCAGAAAAAGAGACCCAGTACTTC. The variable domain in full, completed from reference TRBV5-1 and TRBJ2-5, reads KAGVTQTPRYLIKTRGQQVTLSCSPISGHRSVSWYQQTPGQGLQFLFEYFSETQRNKGNFPGRFSGRQFSNSRSEMNVSTLELGDSALYLCASSFSEKETQYFGPGTRLLVL.

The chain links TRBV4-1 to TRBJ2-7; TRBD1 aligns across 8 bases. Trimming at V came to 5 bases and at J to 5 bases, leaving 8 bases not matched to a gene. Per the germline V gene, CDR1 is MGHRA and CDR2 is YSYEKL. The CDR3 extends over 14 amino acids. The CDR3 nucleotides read TGCGCCAGCAGCGAAAGGACAGGGATGCACGAGCAGTACTTC. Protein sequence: CASSERTGMHEQYF.

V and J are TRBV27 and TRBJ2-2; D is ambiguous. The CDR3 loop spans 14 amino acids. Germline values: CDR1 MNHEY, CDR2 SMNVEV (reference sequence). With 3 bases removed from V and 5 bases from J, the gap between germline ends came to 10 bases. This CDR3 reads CASSFFWETGELFF. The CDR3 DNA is TGTGCCAGCAGTTTCTTCTGGGAAACCGGGGAGCTGTTTTTT.

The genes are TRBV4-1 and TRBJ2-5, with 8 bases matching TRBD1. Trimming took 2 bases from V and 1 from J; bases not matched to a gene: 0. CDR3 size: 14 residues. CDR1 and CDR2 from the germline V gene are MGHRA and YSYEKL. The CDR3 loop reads CASSQTGGQETQYF. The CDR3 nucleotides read TGCGCCAGCAGCCAAACAGGGGGCCAAGAGACCCAGTACTTC.

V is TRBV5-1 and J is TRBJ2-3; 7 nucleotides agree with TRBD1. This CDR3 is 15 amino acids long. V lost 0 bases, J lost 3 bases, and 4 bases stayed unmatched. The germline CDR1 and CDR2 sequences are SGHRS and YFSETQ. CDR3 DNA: TGCGCCAGCAGCTTGGTAAGGGGGCCGACAGATACGCAGTATTTT. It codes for CASSLVRGPTDTQYF.

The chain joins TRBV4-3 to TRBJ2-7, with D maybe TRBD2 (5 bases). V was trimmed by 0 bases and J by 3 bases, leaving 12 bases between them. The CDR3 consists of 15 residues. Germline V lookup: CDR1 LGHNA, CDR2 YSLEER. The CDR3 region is CASSQDSEAFYEQYF. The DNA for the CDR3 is TGCGCCAGCAGCCAAGATTCGGAGGCTTTCTACGAGCAGTACTTC.

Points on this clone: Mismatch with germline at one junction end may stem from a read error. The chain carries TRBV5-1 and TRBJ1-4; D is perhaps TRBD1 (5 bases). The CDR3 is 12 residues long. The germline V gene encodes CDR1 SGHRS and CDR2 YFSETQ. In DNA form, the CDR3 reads TGCGCCAGCAGCTTGGATGGGACGGCGAACTCTTTT. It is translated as CASSLDGTANSF.

The CDR3 region is CASSFTPGPRTYEQYF. In nucleotides, the CDR3 is TGTGCCAGCTCCTTCACTCCGGGACCCCGAACCTACGAGCAGTACTTC. V is TRBV18 and J is TRBJ2-7; D possibly uses TRBD1 or TRBD2 (5 bases each). The CDR3 has 16 amino acids. Trimming cost V 6 bases and J 2 bases, with 20 bases left between them. Germline assignment: CDR1 KGHSH and CDR2 LQKENI.

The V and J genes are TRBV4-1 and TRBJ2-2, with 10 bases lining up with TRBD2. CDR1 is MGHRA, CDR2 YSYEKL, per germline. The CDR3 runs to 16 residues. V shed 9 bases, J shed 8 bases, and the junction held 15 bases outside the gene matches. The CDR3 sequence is CASWAPGLAISGELFF. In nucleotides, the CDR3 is TGCGCCAGTTGGGCCCCGGGACTAGCGATCTCGGGGGAGCTGTTTTTT.

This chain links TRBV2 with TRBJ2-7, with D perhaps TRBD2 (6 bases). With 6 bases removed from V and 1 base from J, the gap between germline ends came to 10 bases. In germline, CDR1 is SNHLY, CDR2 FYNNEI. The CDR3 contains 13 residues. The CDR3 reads CASSRAGSYEQYF. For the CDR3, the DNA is TGTGCCAGCAGCCGAGCGGGTTCCTACGAGCAGTACTTC.

The CDR3: CASSSTGTDHQETQYF. CDR3 nucleotide sequence: TGTGCCAGCAGTTCAACCGGGACAGACCACCAAGAGACCCAGTACTTC. The rearrangement joins TRBV27 to TRBJ2-5; TRBD1 matches 7 bases. Germline V lookup: CDR1 MNHEY, CDR2 SMNVEV (reference sequence). V dropped 4 bases and J dropped 0; count of bases not matched to a gene: 8. This CDR3 region has 16 residues.

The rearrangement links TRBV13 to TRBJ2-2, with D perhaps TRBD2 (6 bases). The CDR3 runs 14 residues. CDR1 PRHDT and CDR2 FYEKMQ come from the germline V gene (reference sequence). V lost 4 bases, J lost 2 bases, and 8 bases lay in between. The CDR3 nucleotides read TGTGCCAGCAGCTCTAGCGCAAACACCGGGGAGCTGTTTTTT. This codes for CASSSSANTGELFF.

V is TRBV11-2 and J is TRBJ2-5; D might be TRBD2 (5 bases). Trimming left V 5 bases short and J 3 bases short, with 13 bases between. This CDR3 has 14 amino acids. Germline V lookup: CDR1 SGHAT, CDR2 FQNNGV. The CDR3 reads CASSPSDGEETQYF. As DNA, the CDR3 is TGTGCCAGCAGCCCCTCGGACGGGGAAGAGACCCAGTACTTC.

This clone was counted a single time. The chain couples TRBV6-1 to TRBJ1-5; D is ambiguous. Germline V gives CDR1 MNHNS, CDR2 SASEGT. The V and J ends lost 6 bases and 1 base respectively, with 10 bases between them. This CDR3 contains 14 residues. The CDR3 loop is CASRTTQSNQPQHF. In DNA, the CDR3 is TGTGCCAGCAGGACCACACAGAGCAATCAGCCCCAGCATTTT.

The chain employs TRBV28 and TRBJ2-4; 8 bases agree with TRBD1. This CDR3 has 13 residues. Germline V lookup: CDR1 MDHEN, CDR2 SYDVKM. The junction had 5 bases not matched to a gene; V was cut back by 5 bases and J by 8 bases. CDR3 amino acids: CASSTQGADIQYF. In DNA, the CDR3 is TGTGCCAGCAGTACTCAGGGGGCGGACATTCAGTACTTC.

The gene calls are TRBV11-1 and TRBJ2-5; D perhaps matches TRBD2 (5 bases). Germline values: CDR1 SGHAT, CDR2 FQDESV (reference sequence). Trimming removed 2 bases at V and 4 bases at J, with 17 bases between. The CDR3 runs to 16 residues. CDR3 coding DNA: TGTGCCAGCAGCTTAATTGAGGGAGATATTCGAGAGACCCAGTACTTC. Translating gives CASSLIEGDIRETQYF.

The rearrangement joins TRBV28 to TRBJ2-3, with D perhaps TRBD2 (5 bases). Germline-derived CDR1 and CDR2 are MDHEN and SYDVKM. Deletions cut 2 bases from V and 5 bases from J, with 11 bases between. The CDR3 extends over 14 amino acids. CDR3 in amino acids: CASSLPRGKDTQYF. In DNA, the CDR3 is TGTGCCAGCAGTTTACCCAGAGGGAAAGATACGCAGTATTTT.